The clone carrying this T cell receptor beta chain is classed as medium-sized. Its antigen is unidentified. The authors produced cDNA by 5'RACE using 10-nucleotide random UMIs. TCRdb reprocessed the 5' RACE reads via MiXCR and lists one record per CDR3 protein. This table holds under 45,000 distinct CDR3 sequences, about 2.3% found once. This CDR3 has 15 amino acids. Looked up from germline, CDR1 is SGHRS and CDR2 is YFSETQ. V lost 4 bases, J lost 5 bases, and 3 bases stayed unmatched. The sample comes from a study of neurological immune-mediated disorders. Findings of the study overall: Grouping of repertoires by phylogeny put those of 18 of 34 multiple sclerosis patients into a single related-CDR3 cluster, a possible signature.

The rearrangement links TRBV5-1 to TRBJ2-1, with 13 nucleotides matching TRBD2. Specimen: PBMCs. The receptor was isolated from a man between 45 and 60 years old with multiple sclerosis. The CDR3 DNA sequence: TGCGCCAGCAGCAGGACTAGCGGGGGCCACAATGAGCAGTTCTTC. Translation gives CASSRTSGGHNEQFF.